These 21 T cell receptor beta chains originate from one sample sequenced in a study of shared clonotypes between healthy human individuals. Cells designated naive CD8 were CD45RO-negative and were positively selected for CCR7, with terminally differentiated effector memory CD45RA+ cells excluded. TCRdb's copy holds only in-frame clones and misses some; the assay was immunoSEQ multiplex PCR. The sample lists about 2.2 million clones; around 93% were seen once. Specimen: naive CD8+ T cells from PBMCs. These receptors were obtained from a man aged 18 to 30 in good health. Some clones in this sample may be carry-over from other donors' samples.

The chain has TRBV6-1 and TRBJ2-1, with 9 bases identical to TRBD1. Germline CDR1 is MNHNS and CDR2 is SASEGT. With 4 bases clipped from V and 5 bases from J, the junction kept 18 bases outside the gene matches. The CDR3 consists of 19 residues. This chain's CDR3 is CASSAYWVSQGAPDNEQFF. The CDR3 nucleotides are TGTGCCAGCAGTGCCTACTGGGTCTCACAGGGGGCGCCGGACAATGAGCAGTTCTTC.

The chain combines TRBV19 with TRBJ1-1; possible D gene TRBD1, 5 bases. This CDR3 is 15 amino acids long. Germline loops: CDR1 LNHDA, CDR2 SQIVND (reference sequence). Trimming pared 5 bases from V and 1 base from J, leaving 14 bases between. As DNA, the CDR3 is TGTGCCAGTAGTTATCGCCCAGGGAGGAACACTGAAGCTTTCTTT. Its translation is CASSYRPGRNTEAFF.

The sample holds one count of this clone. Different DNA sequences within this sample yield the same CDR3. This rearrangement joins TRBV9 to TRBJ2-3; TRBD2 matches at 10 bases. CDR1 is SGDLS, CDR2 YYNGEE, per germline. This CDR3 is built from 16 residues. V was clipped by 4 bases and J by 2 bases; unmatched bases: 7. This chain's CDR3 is CASSPRLAGTTDTQYF. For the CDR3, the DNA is TGTGCCAGCAGCCCCAGACTAGCGGGTACCACAGATACGCAGTATTTT.

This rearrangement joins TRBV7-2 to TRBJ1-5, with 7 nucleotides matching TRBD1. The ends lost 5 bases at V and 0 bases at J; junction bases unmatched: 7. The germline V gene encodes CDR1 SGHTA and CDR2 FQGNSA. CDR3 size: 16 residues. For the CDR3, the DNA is TGTGCCAGCAGCATCGGGACAGTTTTTAGCAATCAGCCCCAGCATTTT. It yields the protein CASSIGTVFSNQPQHF.

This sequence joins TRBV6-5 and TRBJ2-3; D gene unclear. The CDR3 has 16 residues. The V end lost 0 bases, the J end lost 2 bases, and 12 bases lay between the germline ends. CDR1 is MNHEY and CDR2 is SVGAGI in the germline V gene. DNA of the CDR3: TGTGCCAGCAGTTACTCGATTCCCAGTAACACAGATACGCAGTATTTT. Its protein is CASSYSIPSNTDTQYF.

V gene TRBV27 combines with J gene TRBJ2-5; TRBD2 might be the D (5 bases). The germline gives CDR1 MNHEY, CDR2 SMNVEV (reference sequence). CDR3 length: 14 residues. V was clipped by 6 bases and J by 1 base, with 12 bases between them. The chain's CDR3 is CASSSSGLQETQYF. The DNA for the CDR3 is TGTGCCAGCAGCTCCAGCGGACTCCAAGAGACCCAGTACTTC.

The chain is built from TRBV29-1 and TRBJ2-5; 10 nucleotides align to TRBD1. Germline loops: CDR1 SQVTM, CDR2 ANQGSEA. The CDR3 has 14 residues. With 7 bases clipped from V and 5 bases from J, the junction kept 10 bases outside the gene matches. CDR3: CSARDRGLGETQYF. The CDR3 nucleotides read TGCAGCGCCCGGGACAGGGGCCTTGGGGAGACCCAGTACTTC.

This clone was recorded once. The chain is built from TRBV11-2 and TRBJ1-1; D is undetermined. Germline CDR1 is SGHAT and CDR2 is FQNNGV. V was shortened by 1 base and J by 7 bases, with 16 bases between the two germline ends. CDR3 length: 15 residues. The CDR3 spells CASSLARMGVNEAFF. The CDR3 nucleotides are TGTGCCAGCAGCTTAGCCCGTATGGGAGTAAATGAAGCTTTCTTT.

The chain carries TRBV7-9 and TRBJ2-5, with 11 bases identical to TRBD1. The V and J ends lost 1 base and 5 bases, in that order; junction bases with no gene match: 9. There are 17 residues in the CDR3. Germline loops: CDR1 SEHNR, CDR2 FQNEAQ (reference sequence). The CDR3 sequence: CASSLGPGTGGRETQYF. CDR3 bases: TGTGCCAGCAGCTTAGGACCTGGGACAGGGGGGCGGGAGACCCAGTACTTC.

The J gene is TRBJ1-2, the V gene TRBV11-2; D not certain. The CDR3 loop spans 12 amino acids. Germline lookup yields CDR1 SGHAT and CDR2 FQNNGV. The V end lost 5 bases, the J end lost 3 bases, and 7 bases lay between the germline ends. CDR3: CASSPGHYGYTF. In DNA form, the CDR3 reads TGTGCCAGCAGCCCGGGCCACTATGGCTACACCTTC.

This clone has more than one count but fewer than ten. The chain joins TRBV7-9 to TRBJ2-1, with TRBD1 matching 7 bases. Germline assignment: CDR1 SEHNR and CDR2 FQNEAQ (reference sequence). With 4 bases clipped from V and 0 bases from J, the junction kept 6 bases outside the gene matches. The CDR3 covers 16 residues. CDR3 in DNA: TGTGCCAGCAGCTCAACGGGACAGAGCTCCTACAATGAGCAGTTCTTC. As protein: CASSSTGQSSYNEQFF.

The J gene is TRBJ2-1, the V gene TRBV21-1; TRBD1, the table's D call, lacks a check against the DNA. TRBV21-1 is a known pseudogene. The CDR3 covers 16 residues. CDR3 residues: CASSFPQGGAYNEQFF. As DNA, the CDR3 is TGTGCCAGCAGTTTCCCCCAGGGGGGCGCCTACAATGAGCAGTTCTTC.

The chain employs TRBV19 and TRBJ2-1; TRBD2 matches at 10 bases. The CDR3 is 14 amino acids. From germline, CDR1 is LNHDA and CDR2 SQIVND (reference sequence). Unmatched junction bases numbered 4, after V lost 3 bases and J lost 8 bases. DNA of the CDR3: TGTGCCAGTAGTATGCGACTAGCGGGTCATGAGCAGTTCTTC. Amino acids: CASSMRLAGHEQFF.

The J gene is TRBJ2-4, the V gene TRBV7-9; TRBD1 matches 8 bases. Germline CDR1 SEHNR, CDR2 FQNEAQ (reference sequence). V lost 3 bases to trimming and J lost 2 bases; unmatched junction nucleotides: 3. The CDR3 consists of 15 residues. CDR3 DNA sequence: TGTGCCAGCAGCTTGACAGGGGAAACCAAAAACATTCAGTACTTC. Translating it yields CASSLTGETKNIQYF.

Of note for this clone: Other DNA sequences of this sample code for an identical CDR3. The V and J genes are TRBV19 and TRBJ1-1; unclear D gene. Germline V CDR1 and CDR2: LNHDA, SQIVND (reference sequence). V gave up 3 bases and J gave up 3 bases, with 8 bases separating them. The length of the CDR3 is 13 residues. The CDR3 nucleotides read TGTGCCAGTAGTATCTTAGGATACACTGAAGCTTTCTTT. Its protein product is CASSILGYTEAFF.

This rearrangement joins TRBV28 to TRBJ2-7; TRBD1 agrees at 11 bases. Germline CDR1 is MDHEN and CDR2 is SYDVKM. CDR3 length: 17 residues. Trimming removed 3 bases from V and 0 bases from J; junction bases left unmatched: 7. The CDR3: CASSFLLGQGVSYEQYF. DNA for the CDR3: TGTGCCAGCAGTTTTTTATTGGGACAGGGGGTCTCCTACGAGCAGTACTTC.

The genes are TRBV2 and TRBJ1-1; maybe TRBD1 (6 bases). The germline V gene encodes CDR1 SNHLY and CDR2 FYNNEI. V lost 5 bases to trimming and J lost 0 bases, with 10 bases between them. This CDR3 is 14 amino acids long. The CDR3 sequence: CASSRTAMNTEAFF. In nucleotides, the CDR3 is TGTGCCAGCAGTCGGACAGCAATGAACACTGAAGCTTTCTTT.

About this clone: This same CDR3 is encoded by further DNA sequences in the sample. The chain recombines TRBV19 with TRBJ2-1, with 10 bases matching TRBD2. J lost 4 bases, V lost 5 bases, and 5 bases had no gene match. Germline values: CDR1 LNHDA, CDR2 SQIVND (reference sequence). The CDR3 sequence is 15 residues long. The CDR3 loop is CASSRLAGAYNEQFF. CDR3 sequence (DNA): TGTGCCAGTAGTCGCCTAGCGGGAGCATACAATGAGCAGTTCTTC.

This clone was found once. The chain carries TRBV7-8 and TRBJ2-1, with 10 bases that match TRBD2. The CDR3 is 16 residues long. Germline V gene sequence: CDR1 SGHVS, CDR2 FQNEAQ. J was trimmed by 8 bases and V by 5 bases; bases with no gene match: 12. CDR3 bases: TGTGCCAGCAGCCCTGGGTCGCTAGCGGGAGTGGATGAGCAGTTCTTC. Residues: CASSPGSLAGVDEQFF. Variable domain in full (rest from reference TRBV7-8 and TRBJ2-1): GAGVSQSPRYKVAKRGQDVALRCDPISGHVSLFWYQQALGQGPEFLTYFQNEAQLDKSGLPSDRFFAERPEGSVSTLKIQRTQQEDSAVYLCASSPGSLAGVDEQFFGPGTRLTVL.

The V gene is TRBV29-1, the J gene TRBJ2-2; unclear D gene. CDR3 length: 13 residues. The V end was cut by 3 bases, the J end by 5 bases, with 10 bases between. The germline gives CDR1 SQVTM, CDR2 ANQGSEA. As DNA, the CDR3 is TGCAGCGTTGACGAAGGGTTTACCGGGGAGCTGTTTTTT. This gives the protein CSVDEGFTGELFF.

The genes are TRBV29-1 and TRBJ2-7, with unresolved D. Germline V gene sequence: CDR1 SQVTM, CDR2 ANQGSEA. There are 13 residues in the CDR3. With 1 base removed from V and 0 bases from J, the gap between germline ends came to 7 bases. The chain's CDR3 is CSVEAVSSYEQYF. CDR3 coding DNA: TGCAGCGTTGAAGCAGTTAGCTCCTACGAGCAGTACTTC.